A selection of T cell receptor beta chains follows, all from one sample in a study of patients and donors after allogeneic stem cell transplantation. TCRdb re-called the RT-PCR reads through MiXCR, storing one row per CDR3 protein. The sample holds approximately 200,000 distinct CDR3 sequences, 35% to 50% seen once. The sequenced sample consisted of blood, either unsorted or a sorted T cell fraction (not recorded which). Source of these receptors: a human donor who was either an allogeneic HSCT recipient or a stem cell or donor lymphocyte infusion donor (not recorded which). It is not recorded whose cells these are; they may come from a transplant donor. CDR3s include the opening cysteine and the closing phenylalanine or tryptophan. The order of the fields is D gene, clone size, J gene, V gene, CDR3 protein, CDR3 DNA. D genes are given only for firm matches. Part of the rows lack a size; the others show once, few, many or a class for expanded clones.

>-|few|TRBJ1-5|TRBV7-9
CASSLGQGMGNQPQHF
TGTGCCAGCAGCTTAGGTCAGGGGATGGGCAATCAGCCCCAGCATTTT
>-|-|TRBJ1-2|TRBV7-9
CASSLGPGMNYGYTF
TGTGCCAGCAGCTTAGGGCCGGGGATGAACTATGGCTACACCTTC
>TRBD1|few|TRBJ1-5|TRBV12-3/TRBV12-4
CASNPTGGGNQPQHF
TGTGCCAGCAATCCGACAGGGGGAGGCAATCAGCCCCAGCATTTT
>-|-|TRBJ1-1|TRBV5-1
CASSLLTPVLEAFF
TGCGCCAGCAGCTTATTAACGCCTGTTCTTGAAGCTTTCTTT
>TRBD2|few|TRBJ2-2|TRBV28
CASSPQAGRDGELFF
TGTGCCAGCAGTCCTCAAGCGGGACGGGACGGGGAGCTGTTTTTT
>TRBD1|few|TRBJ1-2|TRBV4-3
CASSHSRGYGYTF
TGCGCCAGCAGCCATAGCAGGGGGTACGGCTACACCTTC
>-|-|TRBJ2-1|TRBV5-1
CASSFEGPHNEQFF
TGCGCCAGCAGCTTTGAGGGACCACACAATGAGCAGTTCTTC
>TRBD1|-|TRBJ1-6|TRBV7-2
CASSYRQGYNSPLHF
TGTGCCAGCAGTTACAGACAGGGCTATAATTCACCCCTCCACTTT
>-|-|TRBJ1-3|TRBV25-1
CASSVPIGVLSGNTIYF
TGTGCCAGCAGCGTCCCGATCGGGGTGCTCTCTGGAAACACCATATATTTT
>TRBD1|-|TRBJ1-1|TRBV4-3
CASSHDRVGTEAFF
TGCGCCAGCAGCCACGACAGGGTAGGCACTGAAGCTTTCTTT
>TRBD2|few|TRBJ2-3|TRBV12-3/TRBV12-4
CASSSGLAGLTDTQYF
TGTGCCAGCAGTTCTGGACTAGCGGGGCTCACAGATACGCAGTATTTT
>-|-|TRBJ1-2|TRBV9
CASSTEGSNYGYTF
TGTGCCAGCAGCACGGAGGGCAGTAACTATGGCTACACCTTC
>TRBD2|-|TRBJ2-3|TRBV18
CASSLLSEREKVAQYF
TGTGCCAGCTCACTATTGTCGGAGCGGGAGAAGGTGGCGCAGTATTTT
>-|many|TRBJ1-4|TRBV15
CATSREGATNEKLFF
TGTGCCACCAGCAGAGAGGGGGCAACTAATGAAAAACTGTTTTTT
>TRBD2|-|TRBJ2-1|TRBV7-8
CATLRWTSGAYNEQFF
TGTGCCACCCTCAGGTGGACTAGCGGAGCCTACAATGAGCAGTTCTTC
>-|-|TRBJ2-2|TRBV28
CASSHTNTGELFF
TGTGCCAGCAGTCACACGAACACCGGGGAGCTGTTTTTT
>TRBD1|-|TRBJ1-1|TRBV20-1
CSARDSATGGGTEAFF
TGCAGTGCTAGAGATTCTGCAACAGGGGGCGGCACTGAAGCTTTCTTT
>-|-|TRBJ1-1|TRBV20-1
CSANPVGRATEAFF
TGCAGTGCCAACCCGGTGGGTAGGGCCACTGAAGCTTTCTTT
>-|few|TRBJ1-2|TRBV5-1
CASSLAPVRFGGYTF
TGCGCCAGCAGCTTGGCCCCCGTCCGCTTCGGCGGCTACACCTTC
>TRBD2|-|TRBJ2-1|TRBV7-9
CASSFIAGVRRNEQFF
TGTGCCAGCAGTTTTATAGCGGGAGTGAGGAGAAATGAGCAGTTCTTC
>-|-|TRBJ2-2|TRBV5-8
CASSQANSFNTGELFF
TGTGCCAGCAGCCAGGCTAATTCATTTAACACCGGGGAGCTGTTTTTT
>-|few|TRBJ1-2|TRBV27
CASRGGPFYGYTF
TGTGCCAGCAGAGGAGGACCTTTCTATGGCTACACCTTC
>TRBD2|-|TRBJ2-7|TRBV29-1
CSVVGPSGAIYEQYF
TGCAGCGTCGTCGGACCTAGCGGCGCTATCTACGAGCAGTACTTC
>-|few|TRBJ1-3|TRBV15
CATSRGYPTASSGNTIYF
TGTGCCACCAGCAGAGGTTACCCTACTGCCAGCTCTGGAAACACCATATATTTT
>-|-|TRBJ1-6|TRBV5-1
CASSLAGAEESPLHF
TGCGCCAGCAGCTTGGCAGGGGCGGAAGAATCACCCCTCCACTTT
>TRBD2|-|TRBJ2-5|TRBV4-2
CASSQDSGGDETQYF
TGTGCCAGCAGCCAAGATTCGGGAGGAGACGAGACCCAGTACTTC
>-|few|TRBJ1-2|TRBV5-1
CASSVRNYGYTF
TGCGCCAGCAGCGTGAGAAACTATGGCTACACCTTC
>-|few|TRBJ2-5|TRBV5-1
CASSLEEETQYF
TGCGCCAGCAGCTTGGAGGAAGAGACCCAGTACTTC
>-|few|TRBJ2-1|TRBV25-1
CASSGQGLEQFF
TGTGCCAGCAGTGGCCAGGGACTTGAGCAGTTCTTC
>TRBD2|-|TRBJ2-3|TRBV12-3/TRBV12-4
CASSLVQAGGDTQYF
TGTGCCAGCAGTTTGGTACAGGCGGGGGGAGATACGCAGTATTTT
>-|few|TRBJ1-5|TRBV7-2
CASSLEGRYSNQPQHF
TGTGCCAGCAGCTTAGAAGGCAGATATAGCAATCAGCCCCAGCATTTT
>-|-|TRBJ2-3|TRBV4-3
CASSQGSGADTQYF
TGCGCCAGCAGCCAAGGGTCAGGGGCAGATACGCAGTATTTT
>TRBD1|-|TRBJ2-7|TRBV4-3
CASSAGQGAYEQYF
TGCGCCAGCAGCGCGGGACAGGGGGCCTACGAGCAGTACTTC
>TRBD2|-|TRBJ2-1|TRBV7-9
CASSQGALAGGQYNEQFF
TGTGCCAGCAGCCAAGGTGCCCTAGCGGGAGGGCAATACAATGAGCAGTTCTTC
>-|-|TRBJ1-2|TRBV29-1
CSVEGSGVGYTF
TGCAGCGTTGAGGGATCAGGGGTGGGCTACACCTTC
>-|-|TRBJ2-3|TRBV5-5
CASIVRGGADTQYF
TGTGCCAGCATCGTCCGGGGTGGCGCAGATACGCAGTATTTT
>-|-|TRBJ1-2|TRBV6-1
CASSETNYGYTF
TGTGCCAGCAGTGAGACTAACTATGGCTACACCTTC
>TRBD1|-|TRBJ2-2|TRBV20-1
CSAWDRVSTGELFF
TGCAGTGCTTGGGACAGGGTCAGCACCGGGGAGCTGTTTTTT
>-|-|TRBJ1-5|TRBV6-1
CASRPSGTNQPQHF
TGTGCCAGCAGGCCGTCAGGGACGAATCAGCCCCAGCATTTT
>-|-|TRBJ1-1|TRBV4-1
CASSQGLRPPTEAFF
TGCGCCAGCAGCCAGGGCCTTCGTCCCCCCACTGAAGCTTTCTTT
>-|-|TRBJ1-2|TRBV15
CATSAVLGGSGYTF
TGTGCCACCAGCGCCGTCTTGGGAGGTAGCGGCTACACCTTC